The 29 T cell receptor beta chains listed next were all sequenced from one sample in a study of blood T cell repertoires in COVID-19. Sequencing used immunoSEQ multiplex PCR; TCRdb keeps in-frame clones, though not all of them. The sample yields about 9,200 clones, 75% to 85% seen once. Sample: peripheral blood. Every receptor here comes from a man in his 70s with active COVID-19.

As DNA, the CDR3 is TGTGCCAGCAGGCCCCTTAGGGTTAGCGGGAGGGCCAGGGAAGAGACCCAGTACTTC. Its translation is CASRPLRVSGRAREETQYF. The rearrangement joins TRBV3-1 (or the pseudogene TRBV3-2) to TRBJ2-5, with TRBD2 matching over 11 bases. V lost 6 bases and J lost 3; bases outside the gene matches: 18. This CDR3 comprises 19 residues. The germline CDR1 and CDR2 sequences are LGHDT and YNNKEL (reference sequence).

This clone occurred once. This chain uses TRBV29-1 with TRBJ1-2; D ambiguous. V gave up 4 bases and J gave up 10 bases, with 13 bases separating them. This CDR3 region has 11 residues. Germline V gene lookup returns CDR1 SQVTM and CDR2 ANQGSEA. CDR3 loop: CSVGDTRVYTF. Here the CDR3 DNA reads TGCAGCGTTGGTGACACCCGAGTCTACACCTTC.

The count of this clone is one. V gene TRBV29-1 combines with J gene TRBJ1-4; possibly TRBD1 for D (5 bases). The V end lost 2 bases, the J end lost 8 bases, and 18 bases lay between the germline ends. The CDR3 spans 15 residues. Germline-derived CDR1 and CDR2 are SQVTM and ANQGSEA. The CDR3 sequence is CSVELKGQGREKLFF. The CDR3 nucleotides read TGCAGCGTTGAACTTAAGGGGCAGGGCCGGGAAAAACTGTTTTTT.

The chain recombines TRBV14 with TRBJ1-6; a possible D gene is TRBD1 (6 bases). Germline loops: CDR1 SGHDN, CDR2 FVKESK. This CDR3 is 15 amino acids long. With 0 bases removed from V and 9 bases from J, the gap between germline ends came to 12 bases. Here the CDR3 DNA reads TGTGCCAGCAGCCAAGACGGGAGGGGGTTTTCACCCCTCCACTTT. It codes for CASSQDGRGFSPLHF.

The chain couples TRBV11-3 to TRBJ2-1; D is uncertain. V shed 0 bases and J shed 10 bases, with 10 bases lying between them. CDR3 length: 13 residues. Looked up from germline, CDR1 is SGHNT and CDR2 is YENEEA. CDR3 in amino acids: CASSLEELSEQFF. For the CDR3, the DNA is TGTGCCAGCAGCTTAGAGGAACTTAGCGAGCAGTTCTTC.

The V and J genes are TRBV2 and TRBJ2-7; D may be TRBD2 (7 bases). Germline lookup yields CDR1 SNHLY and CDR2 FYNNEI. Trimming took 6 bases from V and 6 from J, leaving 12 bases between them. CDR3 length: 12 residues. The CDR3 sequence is CASRGRGSEQYF. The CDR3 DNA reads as TGTGCCAGCAGGGGGAGGGGGAGCGAGCAGTACTTC. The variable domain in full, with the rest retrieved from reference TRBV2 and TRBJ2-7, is EPEVTQTPSHQVTQMGQEVILRCVPISNHLYFYWYRQILGQKVEFLVSFYNNEISEKSEIFDDQFSVERPDGSNFTLKIRSTKLEDSAMYFCASRGRGSEQYFGPGTRLTVT.

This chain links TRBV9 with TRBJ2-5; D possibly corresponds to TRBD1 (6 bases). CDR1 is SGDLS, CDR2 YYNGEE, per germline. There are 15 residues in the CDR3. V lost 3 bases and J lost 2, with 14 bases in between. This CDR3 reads CASSDMGAFQETQYF. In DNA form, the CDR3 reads TGTGCCAGCAGCGATATGGGGGCGTTTCAAGAGACCCAGTACTTC.

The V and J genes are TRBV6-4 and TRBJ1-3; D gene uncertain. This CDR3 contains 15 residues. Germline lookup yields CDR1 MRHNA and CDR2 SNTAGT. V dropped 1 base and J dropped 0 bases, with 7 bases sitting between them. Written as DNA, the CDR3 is TGTGCCAGCAGTGACTTCGAGGTCTCTGGAAACACCATATATTTT. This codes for CASSDFEVSGNTIYF.

Written as DNA, the CDR3 is TGCAGTGCTCGCCTCACAGGGATTACCTTC. It encodes CSARLTGITF. The chain couples TRBV20-1 to TRBJ1-2; possible D gene TRBD1, 6 bases. The ends were cut back, 5 bases at V and 14 bases at J, with 15 bases in the middle. CDR1 DFQATT and CDR2 SNEGSKA come from the germline V gene (reference sequence). The CDR3 extends over 10 amino acids.

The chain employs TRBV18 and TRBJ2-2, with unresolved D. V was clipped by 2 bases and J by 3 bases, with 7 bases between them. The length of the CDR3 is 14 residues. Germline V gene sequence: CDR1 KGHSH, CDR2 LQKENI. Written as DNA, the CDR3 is TGTGCCAGCTCACCAACAACCGACACCGGGGAGCTGTTTTTT. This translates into CASSPTTDTGELFF.

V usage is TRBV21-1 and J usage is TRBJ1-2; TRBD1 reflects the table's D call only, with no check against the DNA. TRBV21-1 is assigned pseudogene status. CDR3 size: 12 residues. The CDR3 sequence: CASSNEGVGYTF. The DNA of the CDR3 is TGTGCCAGCAGCAACGAGGGGGTCGGCTACACCTTC.

CDR3 coding DNA: TGCGCCAGCAGCTCTAGTTTTGTTCCTCAAGAGACCCAGTACTTC. This sequence encodes CASSSSFVPQETQYF. The rearrangement uses TRBV5-1 and TRBJ2-5, with unresolved D. Trimming removed 3 bases at V and 2 bases at J, with 14 bases between. The CDR3 has 15 amino acids. The germline CDR1 and CDR2 sequences are SGHRS and YFSETQ. The full variable domain, in which reference TRBV5-1 and TRBJ2-5 provide the parts outside the CDR3, is KAGVTQTPRYLIKTRGQQVTLSCSPISGHRSVSWYQQTPGQGLQFLFEYFSETQRNKGNFPGRFSGRQFSNSRSEMNVSTLELGDSALYLCASSSSFVPQETQYFGPGTRLLVL.

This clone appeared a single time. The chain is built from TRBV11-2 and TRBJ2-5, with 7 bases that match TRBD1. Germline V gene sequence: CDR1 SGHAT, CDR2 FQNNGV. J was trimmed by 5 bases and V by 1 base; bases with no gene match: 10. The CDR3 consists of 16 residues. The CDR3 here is CASSLGNRGTGETQYF. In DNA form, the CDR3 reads TGTGCCAGCAGCTTAGGGAACAGGGGAACGGGGGAGACCCAGTACTTC. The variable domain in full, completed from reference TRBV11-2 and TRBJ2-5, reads EAGVAQSPRYKIIEKRQSVAFWCNPISGHATLYWYQQILGQGPKLLIQFQNNGVVDDSQLPKDRFSAERLKGVDSTLKIQPAKLEDSAVYLCASSLGNRGTGETQYFGPGTRLLVL.

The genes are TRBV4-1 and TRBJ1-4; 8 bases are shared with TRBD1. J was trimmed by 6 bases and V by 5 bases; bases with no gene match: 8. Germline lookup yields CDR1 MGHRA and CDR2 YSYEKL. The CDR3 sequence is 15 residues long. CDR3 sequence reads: CASSSRGQGYEKLFF. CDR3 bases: TGCGCCAGCAGCTCCCGAGGACAGGGTTATGAAAAACTGTTTTTT.

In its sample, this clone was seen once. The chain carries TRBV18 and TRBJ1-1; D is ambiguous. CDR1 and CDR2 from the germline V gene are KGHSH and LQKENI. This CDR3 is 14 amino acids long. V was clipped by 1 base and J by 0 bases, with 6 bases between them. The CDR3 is CASSPRRVNTEAFF. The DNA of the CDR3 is TGTGCCAGCTCACCACGGAGAGTGAACACTGAAGCTTTCTTT.

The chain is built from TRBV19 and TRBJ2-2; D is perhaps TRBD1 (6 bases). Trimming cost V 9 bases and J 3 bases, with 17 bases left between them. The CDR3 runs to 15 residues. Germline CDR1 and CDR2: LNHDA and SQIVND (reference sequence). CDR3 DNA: TGTGCCAGCCATAAGGGGGATCGGGACACCGGGGAGCTGTTTTTT. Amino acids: CASHKGDRDTGELFF.

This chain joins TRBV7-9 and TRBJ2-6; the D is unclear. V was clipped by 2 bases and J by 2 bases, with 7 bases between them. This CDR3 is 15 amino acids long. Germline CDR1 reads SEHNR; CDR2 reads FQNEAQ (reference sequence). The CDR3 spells CASSLIQAGANVLTF. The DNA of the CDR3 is TGTGCCAGCAGCTTAATCCAGGCTGGGGCCAACGTCCTGACTTTC.

CDR3 region: CASSQEEEGPQHF. Written as DNA, the CDR3 is TGCGCCAGCAGCCAAGAGGAGGAAGGGCCCCAGCATTTT. This sequence joins TRBV4-1 and TRBJ1-5; D uncertain. The CDR3 extends over 13 amino acids. Trimming removed 0 bases from V and 9 bases from J, with 9 bases in between. CDR1 is MGHRA, CDR2 YSYEKL, per germline.

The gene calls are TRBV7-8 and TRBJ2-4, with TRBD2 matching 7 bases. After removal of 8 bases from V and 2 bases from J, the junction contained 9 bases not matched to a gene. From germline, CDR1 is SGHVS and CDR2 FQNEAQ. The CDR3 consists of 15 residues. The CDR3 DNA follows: TGTGCCAGCGGAGAACTAGCGCTGACCAAAAACATTCAGTACTTC. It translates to CASGELALTKNIQYF.

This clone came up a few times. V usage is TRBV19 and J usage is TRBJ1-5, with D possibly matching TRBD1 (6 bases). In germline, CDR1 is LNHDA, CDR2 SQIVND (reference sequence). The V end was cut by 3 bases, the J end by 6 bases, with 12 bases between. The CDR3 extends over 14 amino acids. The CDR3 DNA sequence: TGTGCCAGTAGTATCGGGGGGCGAAGTCAGCCCCAGCATTTT. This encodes CASSIGGRSQPQHF. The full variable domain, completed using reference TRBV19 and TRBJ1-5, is DGGITQSPKYLFRKEGQNVTLSCEQNLNHDAMYWYRQDPGQGLRLIYYSQIVNDFQKGDIAEGYSVSREKKESFPLTVTSAQKNPTAFYLCASSIGGRSQPQHFGDGTRLSIL.

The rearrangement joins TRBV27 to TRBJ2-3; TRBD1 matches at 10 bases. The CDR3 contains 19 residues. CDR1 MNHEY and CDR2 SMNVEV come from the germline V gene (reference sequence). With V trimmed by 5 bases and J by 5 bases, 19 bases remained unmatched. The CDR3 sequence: CASSPGPLDRGRSIDTQYF. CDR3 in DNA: TGTGCCAGCAGTCCAGGGCCCCTGGACAGGGGGAGGTCCATAGATACGCAGTATTTT.

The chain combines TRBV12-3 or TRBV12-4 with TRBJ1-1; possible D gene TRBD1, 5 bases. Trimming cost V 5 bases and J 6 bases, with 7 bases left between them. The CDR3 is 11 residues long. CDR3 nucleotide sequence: TGTGCCAGCAGTCCAGGGTCTGAAGCTTTCTTT. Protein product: CASSPGSEAFF.

As DNA, the CDR3 is TGTGCCAGCAGCCAAAGGACTAGCGGGAGAGGCTATGAGCAGTTCTTC. This encodes CASSQRTSGRGYEQFF. The V and J genes are TRBV7-2 and TRBJ2-1; TRBD2 agrees at 13 bases. Germline assignment: CDR1 SGHTA and CDR2 FQGNSA. Trimming at V came to 5 bases and at J to 8 bases, leaving 9 bases not matched to a gene. The CDR3 has 16 residues.

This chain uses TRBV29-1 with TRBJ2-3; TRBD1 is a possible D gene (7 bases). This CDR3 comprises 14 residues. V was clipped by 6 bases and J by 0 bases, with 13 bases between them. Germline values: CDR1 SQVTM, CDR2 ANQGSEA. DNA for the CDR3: TGCAGCGTGGGGGGACAGACCAGCACAGATACGCAGTATTTT. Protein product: CSVGGQTSTDTQYF.

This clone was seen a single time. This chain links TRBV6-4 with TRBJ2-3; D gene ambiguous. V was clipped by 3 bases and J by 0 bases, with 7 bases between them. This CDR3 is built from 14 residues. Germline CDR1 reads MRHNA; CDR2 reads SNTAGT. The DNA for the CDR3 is TGTGCCAGCAGTGAAGGCAGGAGCACAGATACGCAGTATTTT. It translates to CASSEGRSTDTQYF.

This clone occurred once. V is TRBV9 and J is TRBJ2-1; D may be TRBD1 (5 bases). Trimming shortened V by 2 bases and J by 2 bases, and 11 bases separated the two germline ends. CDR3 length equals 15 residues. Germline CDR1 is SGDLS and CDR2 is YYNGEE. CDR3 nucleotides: TGTGCCAGCAGCGTTCTAGGGGCGACCTACAATGAGCAGTTCTTC. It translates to CASSVLGATYNEQFF.

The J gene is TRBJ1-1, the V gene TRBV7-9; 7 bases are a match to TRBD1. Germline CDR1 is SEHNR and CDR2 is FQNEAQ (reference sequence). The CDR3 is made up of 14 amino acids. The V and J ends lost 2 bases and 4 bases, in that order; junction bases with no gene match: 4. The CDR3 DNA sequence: TGTGCCAGCAGCTTAACAGGGGCGGTCACTGAAGCTTTCTTT. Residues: CASSLTGAVTEAFF.

The DNA for the CDR3 is TGTGCCAGCAGCCCCTCGACAGGGCTGGGTTCGGTTTCGGAGACCCAGTACTTC. Translated, it gives CASSPSTGLGSVSETQYF. This sequence joins TRBV28 and TRBJ2-5; 7 bases are shared with TRBD1. The length of the CDR3 is 18 residues. Trimming took 6 bases from V and 5 from J; bases not matched to a gene: 21. Germline lookup yields CDR1 MDHEN and CDR2 SYDVKM.

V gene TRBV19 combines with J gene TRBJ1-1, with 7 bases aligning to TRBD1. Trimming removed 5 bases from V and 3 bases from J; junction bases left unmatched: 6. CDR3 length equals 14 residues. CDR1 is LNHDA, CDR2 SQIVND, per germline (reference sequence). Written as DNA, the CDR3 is TGTGCCAGTAGTCAGGGACAGAGCTACACTGAAGCTTTCTTT. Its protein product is CASSQGQSYTEAFF.